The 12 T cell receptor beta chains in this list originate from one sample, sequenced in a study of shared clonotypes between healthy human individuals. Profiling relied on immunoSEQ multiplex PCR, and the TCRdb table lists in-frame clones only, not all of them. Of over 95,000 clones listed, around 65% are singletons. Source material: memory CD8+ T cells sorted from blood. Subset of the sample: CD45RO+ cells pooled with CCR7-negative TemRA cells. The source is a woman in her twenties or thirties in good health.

The CDR3 sequence: CASSLWPQLNTEAFF. For the CDR3, the DNA is TGTGCCAGCAGCTTATGGCCCCAGTTGAACACTGAAGCTTTCTTT. The rearrangement links TRBV7-8 to TRBJ1-1; no clear D. CDR1 and CDR2 (germline): SGHVS, FQNEAQ. This CDR3 is built from 15 residues. Deletions cut 2 bases from V and 0 bases from J, with 10 bases between.

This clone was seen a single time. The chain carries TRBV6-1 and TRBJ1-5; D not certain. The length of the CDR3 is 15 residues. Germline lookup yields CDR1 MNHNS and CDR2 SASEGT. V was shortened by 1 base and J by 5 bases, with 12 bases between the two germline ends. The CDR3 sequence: CASSEVGGPDQPQHF. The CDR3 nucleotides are TGTGCCAGCAGTGAAGTGGGAGGTCCCGATCAGCCCCAGCATTTT.

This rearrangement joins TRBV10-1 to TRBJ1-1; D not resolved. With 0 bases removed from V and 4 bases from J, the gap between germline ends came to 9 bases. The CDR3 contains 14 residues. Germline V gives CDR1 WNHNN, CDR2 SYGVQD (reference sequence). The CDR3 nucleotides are TGCGCCAGCAGTGAGTCTGCGGGGTCCACTGAAGCTTTCTTT. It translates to CASSESAGSTEAFF.

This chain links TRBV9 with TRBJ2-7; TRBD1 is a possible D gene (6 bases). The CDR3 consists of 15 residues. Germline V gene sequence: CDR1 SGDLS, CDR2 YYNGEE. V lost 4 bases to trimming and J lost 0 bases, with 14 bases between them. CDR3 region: CASSHRTASSYEQYF. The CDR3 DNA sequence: TGTGCCAGCAGCCATCGGACAGCATCCTCCTACGAGCAGTACTTC.

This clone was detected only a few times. The chain's CDR3 is CASSLALGLNTEAFF. CDR3 in DNA: TGTGCCAGCAGCTTAGCGTTGGGGCTGAACACTGAAGCTTTCTTT. This sequence joins TRBV7-8 and TRBJ1-1; D is possibly TRBD1 (5 bases). This CDR3 has 15 residues. CDR1 is SGHVS and CDR2 is FQNEAQ in the germline V gene. V was trimmed by 0 bases and J by 0 bases, leaving 8 bases between them.

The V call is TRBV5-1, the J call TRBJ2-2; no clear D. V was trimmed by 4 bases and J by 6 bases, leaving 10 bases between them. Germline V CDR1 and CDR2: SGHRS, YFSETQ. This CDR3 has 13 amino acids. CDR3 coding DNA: TGCGCCAGCAGCCCCGACTCGTCCGGGGAGCTGTTTTTT. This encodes CASSPDSSGELFF.

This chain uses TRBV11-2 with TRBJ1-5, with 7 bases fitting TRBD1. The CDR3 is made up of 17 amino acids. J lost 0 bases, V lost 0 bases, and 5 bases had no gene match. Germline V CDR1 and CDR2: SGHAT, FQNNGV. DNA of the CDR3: TGTGCCAGCAGCTTAGAGCCGACAGGGTATAGCAATCAGCCCCAGCATTTT. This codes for CASSLEPTGYSNQPQHF.

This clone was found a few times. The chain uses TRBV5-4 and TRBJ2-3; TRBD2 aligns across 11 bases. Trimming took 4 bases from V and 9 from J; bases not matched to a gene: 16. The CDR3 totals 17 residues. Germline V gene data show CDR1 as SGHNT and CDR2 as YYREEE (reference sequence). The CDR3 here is CASSPGVVGLAGGTQYF. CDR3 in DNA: TGTGCCAGCAGCCCGGGTGTGGTAGGCCTAGCGGGAGGCACGCAGTATTTT.

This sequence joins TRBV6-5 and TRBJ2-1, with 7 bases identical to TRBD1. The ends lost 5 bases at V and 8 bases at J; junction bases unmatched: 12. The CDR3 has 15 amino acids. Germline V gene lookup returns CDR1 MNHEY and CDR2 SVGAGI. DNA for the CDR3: TGTGCCAGCAGTGCAAGAAACAGGGGTTCAGATGAGCAGTTCTTC. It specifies CASSARNRGSDEQFF.

The CDR3 DNA reads as TGTGCCAGCAGTCAGGGCTACGAGCAGTACTTC. Its protein product is CASSQGYEQYF. V usage is TRBV25-1 and J usage is TRBJ2-7; D is possibly TRBD1 (5 bases). The length of the CDR3 is 11 residues. The germline V gene has CDR1 MGHDK and CDR2 SYGVNS. Trimming removed 5 bases at V and 3 bases at J, with 5 bases between.

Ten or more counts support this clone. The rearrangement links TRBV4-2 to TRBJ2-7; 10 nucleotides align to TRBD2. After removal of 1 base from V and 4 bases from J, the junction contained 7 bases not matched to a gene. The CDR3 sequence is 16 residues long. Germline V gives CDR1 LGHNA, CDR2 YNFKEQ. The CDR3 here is CASSQGLAGEGYEQYF. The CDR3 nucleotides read TGTGCCAGCAGCCAAGGGCTAGCGGGAGAAGGGTACGAGCAGTACTTC.

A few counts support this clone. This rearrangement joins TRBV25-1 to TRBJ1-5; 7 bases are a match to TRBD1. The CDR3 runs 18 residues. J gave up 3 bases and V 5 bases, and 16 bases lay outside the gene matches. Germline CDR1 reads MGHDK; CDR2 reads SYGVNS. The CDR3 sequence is CASSPSGQEKMANQPQHF. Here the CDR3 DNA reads TGTGCCAGCAGTCCCTCCGGACAGGAGAAGATGGCCAATCAGCCCCAGCATTTT.